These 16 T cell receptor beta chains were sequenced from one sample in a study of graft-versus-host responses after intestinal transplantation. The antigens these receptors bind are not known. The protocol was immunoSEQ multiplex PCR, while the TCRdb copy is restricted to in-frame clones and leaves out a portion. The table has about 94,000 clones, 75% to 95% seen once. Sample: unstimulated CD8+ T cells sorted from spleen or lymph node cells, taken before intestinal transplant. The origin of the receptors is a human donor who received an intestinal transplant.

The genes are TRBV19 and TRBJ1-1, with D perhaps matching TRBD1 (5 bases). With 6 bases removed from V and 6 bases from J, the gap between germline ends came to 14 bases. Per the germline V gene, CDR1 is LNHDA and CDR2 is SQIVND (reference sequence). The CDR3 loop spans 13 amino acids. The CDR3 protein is CASSRQGGAEAFF. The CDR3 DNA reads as TGTGCCAGTAGCAGACAAGGAGGGGCTGAAGCTTTCTTT.

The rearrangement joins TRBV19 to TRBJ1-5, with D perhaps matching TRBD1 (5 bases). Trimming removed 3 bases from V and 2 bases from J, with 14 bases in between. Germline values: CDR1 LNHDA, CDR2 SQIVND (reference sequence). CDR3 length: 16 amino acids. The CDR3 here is CASSITAGRGNQPQHF. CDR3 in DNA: TGTGCCAGTAGTATTACGGCAGGGAGGGGCAATCAGCCCCAGCATTTT.

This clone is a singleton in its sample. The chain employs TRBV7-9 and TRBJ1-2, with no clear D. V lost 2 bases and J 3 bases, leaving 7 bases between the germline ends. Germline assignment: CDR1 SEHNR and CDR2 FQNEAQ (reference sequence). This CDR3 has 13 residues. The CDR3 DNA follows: TGTGCCAGCAGCTTAATCCGTGACTATGGCTACACCTTC. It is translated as CASSLIRDYGYTF.

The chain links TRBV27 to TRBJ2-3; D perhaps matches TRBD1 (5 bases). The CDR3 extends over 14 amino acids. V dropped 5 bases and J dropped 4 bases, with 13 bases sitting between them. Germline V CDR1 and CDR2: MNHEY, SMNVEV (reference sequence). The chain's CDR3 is CASSPSSGSDTQYF. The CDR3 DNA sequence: TGTGCCAGCAGTCCCTCCTCAGGGTCAGATACGCAGTATTTT.

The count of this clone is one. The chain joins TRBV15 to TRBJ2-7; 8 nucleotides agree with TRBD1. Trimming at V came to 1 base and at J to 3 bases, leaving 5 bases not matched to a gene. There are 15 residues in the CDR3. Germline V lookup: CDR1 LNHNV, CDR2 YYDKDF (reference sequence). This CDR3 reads CATSRGTGSLYEQYF. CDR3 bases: TGTGCCACCAGCAGAGGGACAGGGTCGCTCTACGAGCAGTACTTC.

The CDR3 DNA reads TGCGCCAGCAGCTTGACCCAGGGGGTAGCCTACAATGAGCAGTTCTTC. It yields the protein CASSLTQGVAYNEQFF. The rearrangement uses TRBV5-1 and TRBJ2-1; 7 nucleotides agree with TRBD1. The CDR3 spans 16 residues. Trimming cost V 1 base and J 2 bases; bases outside gene matches: 6. Germline V CDR1 and CDR2: SGHRS, YFSETQ. Looking up the rest from reference TRBV5-1 and TRBJ2-1 gives the full variable domain: KAGVTQTPRYLIKTRGQQVTLSCSPISGHRSVSWYQQTPGQGLQFLFEYFSETQRNKGNFPGRFSGRQFSNSRSEMNVSTLELGDSALYLCASSLTQGVAYNEQFFGPGTRLTVL.

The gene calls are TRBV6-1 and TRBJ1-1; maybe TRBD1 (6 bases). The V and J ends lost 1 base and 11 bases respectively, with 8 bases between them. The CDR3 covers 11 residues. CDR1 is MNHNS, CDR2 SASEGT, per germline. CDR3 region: CASSEGTEAFF. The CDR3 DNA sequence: TGTGCCAGCAGTGAAGGGACAGAGGCTTTCTTT.

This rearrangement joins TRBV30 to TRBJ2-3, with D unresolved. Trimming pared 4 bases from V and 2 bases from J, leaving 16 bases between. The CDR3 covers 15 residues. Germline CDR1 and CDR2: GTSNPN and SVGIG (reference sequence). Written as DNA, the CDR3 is TGTGCCTGGACAGGTACATTTGGCTACACAGATACGCAGTATTTT. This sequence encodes CAWTGTFGYTDTQYF.

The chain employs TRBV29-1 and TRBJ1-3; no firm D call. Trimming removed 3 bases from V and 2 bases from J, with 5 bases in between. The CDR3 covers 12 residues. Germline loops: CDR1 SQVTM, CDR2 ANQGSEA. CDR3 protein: CSVERAGNTIYF. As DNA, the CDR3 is TGCAGCGTTGAGCGCGCTGGAAACACCATATATTTT.

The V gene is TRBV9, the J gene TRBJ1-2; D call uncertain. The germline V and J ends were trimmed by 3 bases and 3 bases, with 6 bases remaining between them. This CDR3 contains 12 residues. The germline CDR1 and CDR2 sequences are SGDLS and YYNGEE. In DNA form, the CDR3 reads TGTGCCAGCAGCGACGGGTACTATGGCTACACCTTC. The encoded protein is CASSDGYYGYTF. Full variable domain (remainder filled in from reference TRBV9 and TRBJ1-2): DSGVTQTPKHLITATGQRVTLRCSPRSGDLSVYWYQQSLDQGLQFLIQYYNGEERAKGNILERFSAQQFPDLHSELNLSSLELGDSALYFCASSDGYYGYTFGSGTRLTVV.

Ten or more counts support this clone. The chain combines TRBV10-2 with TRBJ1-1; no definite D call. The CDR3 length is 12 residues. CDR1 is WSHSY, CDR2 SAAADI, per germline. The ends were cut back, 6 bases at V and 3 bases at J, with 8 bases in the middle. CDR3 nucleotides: TGCGCCAGCAGCCCCCGGGACACTGAAGCTTTCTTT. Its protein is CASSPRDTEAFF.

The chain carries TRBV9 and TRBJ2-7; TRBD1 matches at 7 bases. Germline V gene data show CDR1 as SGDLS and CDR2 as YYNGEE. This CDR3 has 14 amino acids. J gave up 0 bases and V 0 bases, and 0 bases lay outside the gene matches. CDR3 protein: CASSVGDSSYEQYF. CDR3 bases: TGTGCCAGCAGCGTAGGGGACAGCTCCTACGAGCAGTACTTC.

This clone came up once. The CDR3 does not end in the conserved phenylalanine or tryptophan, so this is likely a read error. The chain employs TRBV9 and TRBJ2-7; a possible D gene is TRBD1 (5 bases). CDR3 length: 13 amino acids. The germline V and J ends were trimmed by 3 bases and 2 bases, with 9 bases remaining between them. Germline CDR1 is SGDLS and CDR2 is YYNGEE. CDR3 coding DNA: TGTGCCAGCAGCGGAGACAGAGCCTACGAGCAGTACTCC. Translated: CASSGDRAYEQYS.

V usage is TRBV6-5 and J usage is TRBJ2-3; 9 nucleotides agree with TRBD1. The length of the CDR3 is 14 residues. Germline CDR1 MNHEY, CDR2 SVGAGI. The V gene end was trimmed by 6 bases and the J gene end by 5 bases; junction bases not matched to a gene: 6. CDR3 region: CASRQTGGEDTQYF. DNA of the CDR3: TGTGCCAGCAGACAGACAGGGGGTGAAGATACGCAGTATTTT.

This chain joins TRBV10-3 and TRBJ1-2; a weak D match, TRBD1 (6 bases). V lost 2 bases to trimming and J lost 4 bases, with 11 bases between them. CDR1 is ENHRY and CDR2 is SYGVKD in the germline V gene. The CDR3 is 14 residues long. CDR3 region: CAISEKGTPYGYTF. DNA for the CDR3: TGTGCCATCAGTGAGAAAGGGACACCCTATGGCTACACCTTC.

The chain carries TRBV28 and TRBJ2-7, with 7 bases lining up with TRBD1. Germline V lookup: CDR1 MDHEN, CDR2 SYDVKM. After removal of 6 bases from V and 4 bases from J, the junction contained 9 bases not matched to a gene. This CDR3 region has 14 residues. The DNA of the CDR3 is TGTGCCAGCAGCCAGACAGGGCTCTGGTACGAGCAGTACTTC. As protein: CASSQTGLWYEQYF.